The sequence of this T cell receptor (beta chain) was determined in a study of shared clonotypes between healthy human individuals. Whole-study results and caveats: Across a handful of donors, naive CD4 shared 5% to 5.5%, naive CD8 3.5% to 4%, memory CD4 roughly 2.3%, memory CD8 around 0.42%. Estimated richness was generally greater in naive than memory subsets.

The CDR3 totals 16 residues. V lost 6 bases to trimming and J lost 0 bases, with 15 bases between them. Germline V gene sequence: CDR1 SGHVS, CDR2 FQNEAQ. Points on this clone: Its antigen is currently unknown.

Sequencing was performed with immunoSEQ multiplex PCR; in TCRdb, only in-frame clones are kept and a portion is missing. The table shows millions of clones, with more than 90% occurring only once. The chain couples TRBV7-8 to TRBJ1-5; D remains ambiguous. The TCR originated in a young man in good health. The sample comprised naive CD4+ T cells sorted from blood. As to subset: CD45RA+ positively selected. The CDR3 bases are TGTGCCAGCAGTTTTGGTGGCTCCTTTAGCAATCAGCCCCAGCATTTT. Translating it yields CASSFGGSFSNQPQHF.